Sequencing of this T cell receptor (beta chain) was carried out in a study of Ad26.COV2.S vaccination and SARS-CoV-2 variants. General study findings and limits: Overall T cell responses may have been underestimated by the analyses of TCR breadth and depth. Breadth measured for non-spike TCRs was similar across vaccine and placebo recipients.

This CDR3 region has 13 residues. The V and J ends lost 1 base and 5 bases respectively, with 8 bases between them. Germline CDR1 reads SGHAT; CDR2 reads FQNNGV. On this clone: Its antigen remains unidentified.

Using immunoSEQ multiplex PCR, the repertoire was profiled, and TCRdb retains in-frame clones only, with some absent. The sample includes about 97,000 clones, roughly 80% of them seen just once. The rearrangement links TRBV11-2 to TRBJ1-2; maybe TRBD1 (5 bases). The sequence came from a human donor who had recovered from COVID-19. The material sequenced was peripheral blood, taken after recovery from COVID-19. The CDR3 spells CASSLGGAYGYTF. The DNA for the CDR3 is TGTGCCAGCAGCTTAGGTGGGGCTTATGGCTACACCTTC.